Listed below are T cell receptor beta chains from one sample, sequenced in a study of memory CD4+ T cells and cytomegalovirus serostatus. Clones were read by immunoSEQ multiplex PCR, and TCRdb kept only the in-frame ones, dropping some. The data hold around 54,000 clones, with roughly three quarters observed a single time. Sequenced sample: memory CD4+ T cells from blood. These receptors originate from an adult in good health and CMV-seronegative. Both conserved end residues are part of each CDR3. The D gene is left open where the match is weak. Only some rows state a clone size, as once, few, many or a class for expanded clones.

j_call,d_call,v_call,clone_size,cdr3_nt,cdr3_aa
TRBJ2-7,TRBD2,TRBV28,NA,TGTGCCAGCAGTTTAACGGGGAGCGGGAGGACCTACGAGCAGTACTTC,CASSLTGSGRTYEQYF
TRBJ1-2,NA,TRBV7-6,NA,TGTGCCAGCAGCTTAAGAGGCTATGGCTACACCTTC,CASSLRGYGYTF
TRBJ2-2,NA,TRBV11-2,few,TGTGCCAGCAGCTCCGGTGGCCGACGCGACACCGGGGAGCTGTTTTTT,CASSSGGRRDTGELFF
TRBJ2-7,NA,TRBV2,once,TGTGCCAGCAGTGAACATCAACCGGGGGTTACCTCCTTC,CASSEHQPGVTSF
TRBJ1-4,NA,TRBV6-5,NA,TGTGCCAGCAGTTACCGCAGTTCAACTAATGAAAAACTGTTTTTT,CASSYRSSTNEKLFF
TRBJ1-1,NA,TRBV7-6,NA,TGTGCCAGCAGCTTAGATCCCGGCACTGAAGCTTTCTTT,CASSLDPGTEAFF
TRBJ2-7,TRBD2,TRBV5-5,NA,TGTGCCAGCAGCTTGTTGGACGGCGGGAGGGTGGGGGAGCAGTACTTC,CASSLLDGGRVGEQYF
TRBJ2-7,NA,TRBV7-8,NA,TGTGCCAGCAGCCCCCGGGACCCCACGAGCTCCTACGAGCAGTACTTC,CASSPRDPTSSYEQYF
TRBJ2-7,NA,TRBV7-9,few,TGTGCCAGCAGCTTATACTACGAGCAGTACTTC,CASSLYYEQYF
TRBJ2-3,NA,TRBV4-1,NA,TGCGCCAGCAGCCAAGTGGGAGGAAGCACAGATACGCAGTATTTT,CASSQVGGSTDTQYF
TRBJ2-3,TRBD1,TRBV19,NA,TGTGCCAGTAGTGTACAGGGGTACCCCACAGATACGCAGTATTTT,CASSVQGYPTDTQYF
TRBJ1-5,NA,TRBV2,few,TGTGCCAGCAGTGCGACAGGACGTAGCAATCAGCCCCAGCATTTT,CASSATGRSNQPQHF
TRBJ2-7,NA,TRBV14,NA,TGTGCCAGCAGCCAAATCACTTTGCCCTACGAGCAGTACTTC,CASSQITLPYEQYF
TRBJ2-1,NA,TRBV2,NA,TGTGCCAGCAGTTACGGGGGCTACAATGAGCAGTTCTTC,CASSYGGYNEQFF